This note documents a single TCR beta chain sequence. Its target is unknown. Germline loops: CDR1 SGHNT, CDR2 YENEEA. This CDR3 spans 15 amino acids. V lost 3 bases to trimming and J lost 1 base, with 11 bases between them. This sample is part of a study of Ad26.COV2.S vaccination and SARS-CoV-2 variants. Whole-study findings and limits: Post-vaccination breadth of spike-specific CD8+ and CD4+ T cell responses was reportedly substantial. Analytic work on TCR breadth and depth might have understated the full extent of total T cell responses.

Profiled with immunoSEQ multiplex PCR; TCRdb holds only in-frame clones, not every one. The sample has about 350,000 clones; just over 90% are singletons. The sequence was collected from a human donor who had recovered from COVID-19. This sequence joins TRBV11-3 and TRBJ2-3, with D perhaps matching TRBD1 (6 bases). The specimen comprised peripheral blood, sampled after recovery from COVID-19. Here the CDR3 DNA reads TGTGCCAGCAGCTTGGCCAGGGGACGCACAGATACGCAGTATTTT. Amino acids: CASSLARGRTDTQYF.